The 16 T cell receptor beta chains given below trace back to one sample, sequenced in a study of OX40 agonist ivuxolimab in advanced cancers. TCRdb's copy holds only in-frame clones and misses some; the assay was immunoSEQ multiplex PCR. The sample consists of tens of thousands of clones, 65% to 85% of them appearing once. The source material was CD4+ or CD8+ T cells sorted from blood, sampled in a trial of the OX40 agonist ivuxolimab. All receptors derive from an adult with an advanced solid tumor such as melanoma, head and neck, liver or kidney cancer.

The rearrangement uses TRBV5-1 and TRBJ2-5; 8 nucleotides agree with TRBD1. The CDR3 loop spans 13 amino acids. Germline trimming cut 2 bases from V and 4 bases from J; bases unmatched to any gene: 1. CDR1 SGHRS and CDR2 YFSETQ come from the germline V gene. The CDR3 bases are TGCGCCAGCAGCTTAACAGGGGGAGAGACCCAGTACTTC. It translates to CASSLTGGETQYF. The full variable domain, its missing parts supplied by reference TRBV5-1 and TRBJ2-5, is KAGVTQTPRYLIKTRGQQVTLSCSPISGHRSVSWYQQTPGQGLQFLFEYFSETQRNKGNFPGRFSGRQFSNSRSEMNVSTLELGDSALYLCASSLTGGETQYFGPGTRLLVL.

The chain uses TRBV4-3 and TRBJ2-2; no reliable D call. With 4 bases removed from V and 6 bases from J, the gap between germline ends came to 12 bases. The CDR3 consists of 14 residues. The germline gives CDR1 LGHNA, CDR2 YSLEER. DNA for the CDR3: TGCGCCAGCAGCCCTACGGCTGGGCCCGGGGAGCTGTTTTTT. It yields the protein CASSPTAGPGELFF.

The chain carries TRBV6-1 and TRBJ1-5, with D possibly matching TRBD1 (6 bases). There are 15 residues in the CDR3. V was shortened by 0 bases and J by 8 bases, with 14 bases between the two germline ends. CDR1 MNHNS and CDR2 SASEGT come from the germline V gene. In nucleotides, the CDR3 is TGTGCCAGCAGTGAAGCGGCGACAGGCGGTGAGCCCCAGCATTTT. This sequence encodes CASSEAATGGEPQHF.

This chain uses TRBV9 with TRBJ2-1; 11 bases are shared with TRBD2. The germline V gene has CDR1 SGDLS and CDR2 YYNGEE. The V gene end was trimmed by 0 bases and the J gene end by 0 bases; junction bases not matched to a gene: 5. The length of the CDR3 is 18 residues. CDR3 nucleotide sequence: TGTGCCAGCAGCGTAGCCGGGACTAGCGGAAGCTCCTACAATGAGCAGTTCTTC. Amino acids: CASSVAGTSGSSYNEQFF.

The J gene is TRBJ2-3, the V gene TRBV5-1, with D perhaps TRBD2 (5 bases). Per germline, CDR1 SGHRS and CDR2 YFSETQ. The CDR3 covers 16 residues. V was pared by 0 bases and J by 0 bases, with 11 bases between. The CDR3 loop is CASSLDAGTSTDTQYF. For the CDR3, the DNA is TGCGCCAGCAGCTTGGACGCGGGCACTAGCACAGATACGCAGTATTTT.

The chain joins TRBV29-1 to TRBJ1-2; no clear D gene. CDR3 size: 12 residues. Germline lookup yields CDR1 SQVTM and CDR2 ANQGSEA. V lost 4 bases to trimming and J lost 8 bases, with 14 bases between them. The CDR3, as DNA: TGCAGCGTTGGTCACCCCGGTGGGGGCTACACCTTC. It translates to CSVGHPGGGYTF.

This clone was seen a single time. The CDR3 loop reads CASSVKWSPLYGYTF. Here the CDR3 DNA reads TGTGCCAGCAGTGTTAAGTGGTCTCCCCTCTATGGCTACACCTTC. The V gene is TRBV6-1, the J gene TRBJ1-2; D ambiguous. The germline V and J ends were trimmed by 4 bases and 4 bases, with 16 bases remaining between them. Germline V gene sequence: CDR1 MNHNS, CDR2 SASEGT. The CDR3 length is 15 residues.

In DNA, the CDR3 is TGCGCCAGCAGCCCCTCCCCCGGACTAGCGGGGGGAGGGTATGAGCAGTTCTTC. Translation: CASSPSPGLAGGGYEQFF. J is TRBJ2-1 and V is TRBV5-1, with 14 positions matching TRBD2. The CDR3 extends over 18 amino acids. The V gene's germline CDR1 is SGHRS and CDR2 YFSETQ. Germline trimming cut 4 bases from V and 8 bases from J; bases unmatched to any gene: 14.

This clone showed up just a few times. This rearrangement joins TRBV5-4 to TRBJ1-4; no clear D gene. CDR1 SGHNT and CDR2 YYREEE come from the germline V gene (reference sequence). V was shortened by 4 bases and J by 4 bases, with 8 bases between the two germline ends. The CDR3 has 13 residues. CDR3 sequence reads: CASSQALNEKLFF. The CDR3 region has the DNA TGTGCCAGCAGCCAGGCTCTTAATGAAAAACTGTTTTTT. The full variable domain, completed using reference TRBV5-4 and TRBJ1-4, is ETGVTQSPTHLIKTRGQQVTLRCSSQSGHNTVSWYQQALGQGPQFIFQYYREEENGRGNFPPRFSGLQFPNYSSELNVNALELDDSALYLCASSQALNEKLFFGSGTQLSVL.

This clone was observed once. The CDR3 loop is CASSFRDSNEQFF. The CDR3 region has the DNA TGTGCCAGCAGCTTTCGGGACAGCAATGAGCAGTTCTTC. V and J are TRBV5-6 and TRBJ2-1; 7 bases map to TRBD1. J gave up 6 bases and V 2 bases, and 2 bases lay outside the gene matches. The CDR3 totals 13 residues. Germline V gene sequence: CDR1 SGHDT, CDR2 YYEEEE.

V and J are TRBV1 and TRBJ1-4; the table names TRBD1, a call not compared with the DNA. TRBV1 is described as a pseudogene. The CDR3 loop spans 16 amino acids. The CDR3 is CTSSQDWKQPNEKLFF. The CDR3 DNA reads TGCACCAGCAGCCAAGATTGGAAACAGCCTAATGAAAAACTGTTTTTT.

The J gene is TRBJ1-1, the V gene TRBV6-5; a possible D gene is TRBD1 (5 bases). Per the germline V gene, CDR1 is MNHEY and CDR2 is SVGAGI. V was trimmed by 11 bases and J by 3 bases, leaving 10 bases between them. This CDR3 contains 11 residues. CDR3 bases: TGTGCCGCCCTGGGGGACACTGAAGCTTTCTTT. The encoded protein is CAALGDTEAFF.

The chain links TRBV19 to TRBJ1-1, with a tentative D call TRBD1 (5 bases). The CDR3 consists of 16 residues. Trimming cost V 7 bases and J 0 bases, with 18 bases left between them. Germline V gene lookup returns CDR1 LNHDA and CDR2 SQIVND (reference sequence). CDR3 bases: TGTGCCAGTAAGCCTTTCAGGGTGGCGGTGAACACTGAAGCTTTCTTT. It is translated as CASKPFRVAVNTEAFF.

This sequence joins TRBV6-1 and TRBJ2-1, with a possible D match to TRBD2 (7 bases). Germline CDR1 is MNHNS and CDR2 is SASEGT. Trimming removed 4 bases at V and 2 bases at J, with 12 bases between. The CDR3 extends over 15 amino acids. CDR3 residues: CASSAGGGPYNEQFF. CDR3 bases: TGTGCCAGCAGTGCAGGCGGGGGCCCCTACAATGAGCAGTTCTTC.

The V call is TRBV28, the J call TRBJ2-1; D possibly corresponds to TRBD1 (6 bases). V was pared by 4 bases and J by 8 bases, with 9 bases between. The CDR3 runs to 12 residues. Germline CDR1 and CDR2: MDHEN and SYDVKM. CDR3 loop: CASSSGVDEQFF. The CDR3 bases are TGTGCCAGCAGTTCAGGGGTAGATGAGCAGTTCTTC.

This clone was picked up a small number of times. The V call is TRBV4-2, the J call TRBJ1-5; TRBD1 matches 7 bases. Germline-derived CDR1 and CDR2 are LGHNA and YNFKEQ. CDR3 size: 16 residues. Unmatched junction bases numbered 4, after V lost 1 base and J lost 1 base. The CDR3 DNA reads TGTGCCAGCAGCCAAGGGACAGGCTTAAGCAATCAGCCCCAGCATTTT. It is translated as CASSQGTGLSNQPQHF.